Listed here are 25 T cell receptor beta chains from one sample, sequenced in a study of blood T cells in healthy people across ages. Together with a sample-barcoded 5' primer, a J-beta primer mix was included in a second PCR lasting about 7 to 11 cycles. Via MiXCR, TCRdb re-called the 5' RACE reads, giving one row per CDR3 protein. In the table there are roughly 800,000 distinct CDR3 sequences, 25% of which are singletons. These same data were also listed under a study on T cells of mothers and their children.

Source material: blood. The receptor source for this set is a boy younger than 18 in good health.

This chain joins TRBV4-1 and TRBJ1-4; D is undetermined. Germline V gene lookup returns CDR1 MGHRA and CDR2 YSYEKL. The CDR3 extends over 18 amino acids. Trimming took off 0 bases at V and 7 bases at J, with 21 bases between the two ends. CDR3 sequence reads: CASSQDLNRARRGEKLFF. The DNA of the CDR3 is TGCGCCAGCAGCCAAGATCTGAATAGGGCTCGCCGGGGTGAAAAACTGTTTTTT.

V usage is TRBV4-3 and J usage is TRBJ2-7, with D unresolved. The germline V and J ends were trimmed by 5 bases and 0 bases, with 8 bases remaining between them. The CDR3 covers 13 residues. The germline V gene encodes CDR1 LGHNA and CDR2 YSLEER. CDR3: CASSKSSSYEQYF. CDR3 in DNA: TGCGCCAGCAGCAAGAGTAGCTCCTACGAGCAGTACTTC.

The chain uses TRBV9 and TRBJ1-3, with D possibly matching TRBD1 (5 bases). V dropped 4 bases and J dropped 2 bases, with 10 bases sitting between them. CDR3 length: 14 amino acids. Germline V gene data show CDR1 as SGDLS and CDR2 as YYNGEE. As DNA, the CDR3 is TGTGCCAGCAGCACGGGGGGGACTGGAAACACCATATATTTT. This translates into CASSTGGTGNTIYF.

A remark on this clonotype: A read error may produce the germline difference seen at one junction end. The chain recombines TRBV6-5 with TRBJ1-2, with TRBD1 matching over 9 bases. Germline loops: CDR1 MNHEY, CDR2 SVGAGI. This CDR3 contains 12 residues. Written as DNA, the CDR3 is TGTGCCAGCAGTCAACCGGGACAGGGAATCTTTTTC. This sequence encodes CASSQPGQGIFF.

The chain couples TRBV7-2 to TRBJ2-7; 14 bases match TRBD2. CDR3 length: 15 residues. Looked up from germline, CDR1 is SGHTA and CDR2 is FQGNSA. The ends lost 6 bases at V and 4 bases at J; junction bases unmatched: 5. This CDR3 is CASSWGLAGVYEQYF. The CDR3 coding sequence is TGTGCCAGCAGTTGGGGACTAGCGGGAGTGTACGAGCAGTACTTC.

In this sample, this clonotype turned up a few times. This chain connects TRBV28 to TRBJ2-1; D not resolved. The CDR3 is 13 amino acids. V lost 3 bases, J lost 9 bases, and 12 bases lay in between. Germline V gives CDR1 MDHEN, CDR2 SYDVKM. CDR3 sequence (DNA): TGTGCCAGCAGTTTCGCCGGCCGAGGTGAGCAGTTCTTC. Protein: CASSFAGRGEQFF. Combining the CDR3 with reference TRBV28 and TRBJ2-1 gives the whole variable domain DVKVTQSSRYLVKRTGEKVFLECVQDMDHENMFWYRQDPGLGLRLIYFSYDVKMKEKGDIPEGYSVSREKKERFSLILESASTNQTSMYLCASSFAGRGEQFFGPGTRLTVL.

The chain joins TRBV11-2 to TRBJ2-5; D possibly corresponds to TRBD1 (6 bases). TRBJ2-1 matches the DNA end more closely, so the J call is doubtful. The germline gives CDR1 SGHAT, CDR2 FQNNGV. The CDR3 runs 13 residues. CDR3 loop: CASRNRVHNEQFF. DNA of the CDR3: TGTGCCAGCCGGAACAGGGTCCACAATGAGCAGTTCTTC.

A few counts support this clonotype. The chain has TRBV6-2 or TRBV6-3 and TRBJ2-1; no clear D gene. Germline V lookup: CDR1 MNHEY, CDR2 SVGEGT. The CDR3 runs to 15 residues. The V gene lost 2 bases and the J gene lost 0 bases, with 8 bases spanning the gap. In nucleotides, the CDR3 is TGTGCCAGCAGTTACGAGTGGAGCTCCTACAATGAGCAGTTCTTC. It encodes CASSYEWSSYNEQFF.

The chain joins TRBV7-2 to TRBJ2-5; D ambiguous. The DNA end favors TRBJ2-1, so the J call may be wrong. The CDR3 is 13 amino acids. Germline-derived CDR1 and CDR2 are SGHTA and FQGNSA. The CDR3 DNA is TGTGCCAGCAGCTGGGATAGTACAGTTGAGCAGTTCTTC. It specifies CASSWDSTVEQFF.

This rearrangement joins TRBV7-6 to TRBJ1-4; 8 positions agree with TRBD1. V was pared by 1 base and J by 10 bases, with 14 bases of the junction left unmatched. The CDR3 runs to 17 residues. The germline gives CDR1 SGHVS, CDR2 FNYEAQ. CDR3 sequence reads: CASSLVPRGRVDGKLFF. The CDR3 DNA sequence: TGTGCCAGCAGCTTAGTACCCAGGGGGCGCGTGGACGGAAAACTGTTTTTT.

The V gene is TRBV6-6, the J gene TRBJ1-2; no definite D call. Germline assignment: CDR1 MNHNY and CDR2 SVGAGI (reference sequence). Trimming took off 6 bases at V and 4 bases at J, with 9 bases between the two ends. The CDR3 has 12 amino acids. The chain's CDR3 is CASSLPSYGYTF. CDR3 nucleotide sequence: TGTGCCAGCAGCCTTCCGAGCTATGGCTACACCTTC.

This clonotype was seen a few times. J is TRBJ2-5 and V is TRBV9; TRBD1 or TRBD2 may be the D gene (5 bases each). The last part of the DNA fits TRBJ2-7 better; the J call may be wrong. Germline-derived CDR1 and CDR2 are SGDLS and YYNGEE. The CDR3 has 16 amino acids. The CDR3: CASSVGPGGPNYEQYF. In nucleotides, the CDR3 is TGTGCCAGCAGCGTAGGACCTGGGGGACCAAACTACGAGCAGTACTTC.

The DNA for the CDR3 is TGCGCCAGCAGCCAAGATTTTGTTCAAGAGACCCAGTACTTC. Translation gives CASSQDFVQETQYF. The chain uses TRBV4-3 and TRBJ2-5; D is undetermined. Germline CDR1 and CDR2: LGHNA and YSLEER. The CDR3 totals 14 residues. Between the trimmed V and J ends, which lost 0 bases and 2 bases, there was a span of 7 bases.

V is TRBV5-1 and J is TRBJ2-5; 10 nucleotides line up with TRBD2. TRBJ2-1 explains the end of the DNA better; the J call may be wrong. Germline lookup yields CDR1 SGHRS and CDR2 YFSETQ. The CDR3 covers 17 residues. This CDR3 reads CASSLESLTSGVIKQFF. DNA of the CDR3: TGCGCCAGCAGCTTGGAATCGTTAACTAGCGGGGTGATAAAGCAGTTCTTC.

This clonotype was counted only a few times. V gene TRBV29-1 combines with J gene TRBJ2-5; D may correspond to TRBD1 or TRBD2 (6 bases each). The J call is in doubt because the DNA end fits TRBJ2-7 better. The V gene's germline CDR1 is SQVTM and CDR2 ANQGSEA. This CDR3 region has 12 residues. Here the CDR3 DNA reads TGCAGCGCCGTAGGGGGGTACCACGAGCAGTACTTC. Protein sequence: CSAVGGYHEQYF.

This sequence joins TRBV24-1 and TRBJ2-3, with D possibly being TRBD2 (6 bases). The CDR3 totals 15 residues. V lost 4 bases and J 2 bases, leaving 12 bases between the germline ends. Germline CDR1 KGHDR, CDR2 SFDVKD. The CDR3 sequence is CATSERGGHTDTQYF. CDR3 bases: TGTGCCACCAGTGAGAGGGGAGGACACACAGATACGCAGTATTTT.

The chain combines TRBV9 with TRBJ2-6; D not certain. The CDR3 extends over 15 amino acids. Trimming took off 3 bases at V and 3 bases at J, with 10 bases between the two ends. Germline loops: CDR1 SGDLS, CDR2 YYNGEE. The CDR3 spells CASSAGQVGANVLTF. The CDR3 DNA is TGTGCCAGCAGCGCCGGCCAGGTTGGGGCCAACGTCCTGACTTTC.

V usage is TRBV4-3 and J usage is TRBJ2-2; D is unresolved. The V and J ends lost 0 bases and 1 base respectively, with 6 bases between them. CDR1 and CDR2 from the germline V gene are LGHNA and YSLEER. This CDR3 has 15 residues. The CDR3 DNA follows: TGCGCCAGCAGCCAAGACCGACAGAACACCGGGGAGCTGTTTTTT. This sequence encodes CASSQDRQNTGELFF.

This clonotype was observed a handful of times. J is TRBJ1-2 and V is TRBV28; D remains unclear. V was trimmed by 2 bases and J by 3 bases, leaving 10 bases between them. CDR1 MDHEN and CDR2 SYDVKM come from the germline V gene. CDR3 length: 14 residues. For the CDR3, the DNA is TGTGCCAGCAGTTTAGGTGGAGGCTACTATGGCTACACCTTC. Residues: CASSLGGGYYGYTF.

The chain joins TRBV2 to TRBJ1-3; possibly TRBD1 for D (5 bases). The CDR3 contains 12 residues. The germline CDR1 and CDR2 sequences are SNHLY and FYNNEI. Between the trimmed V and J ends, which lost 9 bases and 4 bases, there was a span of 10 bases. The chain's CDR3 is CASGGFGNTIYF. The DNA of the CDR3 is TGTGCCAGTGGGGGATTCGGAAACACCATATATTTT.

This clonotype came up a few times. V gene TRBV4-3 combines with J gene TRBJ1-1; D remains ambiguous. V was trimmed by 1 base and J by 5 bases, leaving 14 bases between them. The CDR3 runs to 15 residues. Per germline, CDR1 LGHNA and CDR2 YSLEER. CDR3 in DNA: TGCGCCAGCAGCCAAGCGGGAAAAGGCAGGACTGAAGCTTTCTTT. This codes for CASSQAGKGRTEAFF.

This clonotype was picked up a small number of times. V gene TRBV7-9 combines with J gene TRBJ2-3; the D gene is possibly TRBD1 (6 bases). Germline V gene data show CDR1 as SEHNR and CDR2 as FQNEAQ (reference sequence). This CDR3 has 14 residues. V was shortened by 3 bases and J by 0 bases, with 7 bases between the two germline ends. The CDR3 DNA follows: TGTGCCAGCAGCTTCGGACAGAGCACAGATACGCAGTATTTT. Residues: CASSFGQSTDTQYF.

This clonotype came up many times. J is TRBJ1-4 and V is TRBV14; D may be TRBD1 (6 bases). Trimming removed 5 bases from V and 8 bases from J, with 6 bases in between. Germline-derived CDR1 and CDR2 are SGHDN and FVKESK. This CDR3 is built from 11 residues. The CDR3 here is CASSTGEKLFF. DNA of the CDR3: TGTGCCAGCAGCACAGGGGAAAAACTGTTTTTT.

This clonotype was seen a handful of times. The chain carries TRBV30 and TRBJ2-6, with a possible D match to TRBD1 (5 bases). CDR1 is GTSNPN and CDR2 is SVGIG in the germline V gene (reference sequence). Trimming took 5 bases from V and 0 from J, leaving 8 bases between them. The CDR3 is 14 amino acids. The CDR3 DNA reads TGTGCCTGGGCAGGGTTCTCTGGGGCCAACGTCCTGACTTTC. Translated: CAWAGFSGANVLTF.

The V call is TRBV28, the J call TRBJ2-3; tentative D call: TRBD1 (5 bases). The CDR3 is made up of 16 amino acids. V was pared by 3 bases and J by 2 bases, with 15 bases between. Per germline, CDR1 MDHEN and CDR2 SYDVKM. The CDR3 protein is CASSFRRQGLTDTQYF. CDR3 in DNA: TGTGCCAGCAGTTTTCGGCGGCAGGGTCTCACAGATACGCAGTATTTT. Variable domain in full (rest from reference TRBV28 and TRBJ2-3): DVKVTQSSRYLVKRTGEKVFLECVQDMDHENMFWYRQDPGLGLRLIYFSYDVKMKEKGDIPEGYSVSREKKERFSLILESASTNQTSMYLCASSFRRQGLTDTQYFGPGTRLTVL.